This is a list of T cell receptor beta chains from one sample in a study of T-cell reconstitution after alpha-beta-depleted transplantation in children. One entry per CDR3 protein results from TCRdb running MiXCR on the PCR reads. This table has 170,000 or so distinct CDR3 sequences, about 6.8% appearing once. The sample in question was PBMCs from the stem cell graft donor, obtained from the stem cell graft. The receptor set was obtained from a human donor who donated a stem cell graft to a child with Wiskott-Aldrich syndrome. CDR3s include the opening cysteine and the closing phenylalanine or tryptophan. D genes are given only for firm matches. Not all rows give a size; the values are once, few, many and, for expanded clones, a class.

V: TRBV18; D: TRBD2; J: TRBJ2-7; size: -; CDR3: CASSPERGSSYEQYF; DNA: TGTGCCAGCTCACCCGAGCGGGGGAGCTCCTACGAGCAGTACTTC
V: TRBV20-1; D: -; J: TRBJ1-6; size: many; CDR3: CSARAARDSSPLHF; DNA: TGCAGTGCTAGAGCGGCCAGGGACTCTTCACCCCTCCACTTT
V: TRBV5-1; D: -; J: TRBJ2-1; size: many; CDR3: CASRVASRVPYNEQFF; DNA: TGCGCCAGCAGAGTAGCTTCCAGGGTCCCCTACAATGAGCAGTTCTTC
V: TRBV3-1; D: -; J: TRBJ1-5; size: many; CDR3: CASSQDLRMDQPQHF; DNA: TGTGCCAGCAGCCAAGATTTAAGGATGGATCAGCCCCAGCATTTT
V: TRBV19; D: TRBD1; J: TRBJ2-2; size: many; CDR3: CASATHQRGRTGELFF; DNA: TGTGCCAGTGCCACACACCAGAGGGGGCGGACCGGGGAGCTGTTTTTT
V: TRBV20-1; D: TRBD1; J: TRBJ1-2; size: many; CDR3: CSARGQGYGNNYGYTF; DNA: TGCAGTGCTAGAGGACAGGGTTATGGGAATAACTATGGCTACACCTTC
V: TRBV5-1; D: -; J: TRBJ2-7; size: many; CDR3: CASSPGGLYEQYF; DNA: TGCGCCAGCAGCCCAGGAGGGCTTTACGAGCAGTACTTC
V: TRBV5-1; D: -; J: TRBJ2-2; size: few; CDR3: CASSPQGGRTGELFF; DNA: TGCGCCAGCAGCCCCCAGGGGGGAAGAACCGGGGAGCTGTTTTTT
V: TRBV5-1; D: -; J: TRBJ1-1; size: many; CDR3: CASKDLNTEAFF; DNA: TGCGCCAGCAAAGACCTGAACACTGAAGCTTTCTTT
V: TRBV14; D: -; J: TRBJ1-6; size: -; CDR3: CASSQNWSDSPLHF; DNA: TGTGCCAGCAGCCAGAACTGGTCGGATTCACCCCTCCACTTT
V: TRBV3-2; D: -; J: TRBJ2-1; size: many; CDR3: CASRGTYARTDSYNEQFF; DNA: TGTGCCAGCAGGGGGACGTACGCTAGGACGGACTCCTACAATGAGCAGTTCTTC
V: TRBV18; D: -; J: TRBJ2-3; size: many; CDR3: CASSPLPVTGTTDTQYF; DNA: TGTGCCAGCTCACCACTCCCAGTGACGGGAACCACAGATACGCAGTATTTT
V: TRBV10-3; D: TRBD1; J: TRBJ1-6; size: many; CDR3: CAIRDRVDSPLHF; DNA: TGTGCCATCCGGGACAGGGTTGATTCACCCCTCCACTTT
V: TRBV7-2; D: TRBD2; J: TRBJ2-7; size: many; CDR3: CASSFQTSGSSYEQYF; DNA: TGTGCCAGCAGCTTTCAGACTAGCGGGAGCTCCTACGAGCAGTACTTC
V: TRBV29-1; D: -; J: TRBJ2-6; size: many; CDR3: CSVDLGAGANVLTF; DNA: TGCAGCGTTGATTTGGGGGCTGGGGCCAACGTCCTGACTTTC
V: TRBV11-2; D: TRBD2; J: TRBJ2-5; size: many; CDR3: CASSPTGGGQETQYF; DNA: TGTGCCAGCAGCCCTACCGGGGGGGGACAAGAGACCCAGTACTTC
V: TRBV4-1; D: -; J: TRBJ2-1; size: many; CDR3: CASSLNSADPRDEQFF; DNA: TGCGCCAGCAGCCTTAACTCAGCGGACCCGAGGGATGAGCAGTTCTTC
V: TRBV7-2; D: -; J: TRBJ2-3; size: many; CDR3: CASRHSPGPADTQYF; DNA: TGTGCCAGCAGACACAGCCCGGGACCGGCGGATACGCAGTATTTT
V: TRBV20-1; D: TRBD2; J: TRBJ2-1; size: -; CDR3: CSARESSGRATYNEQFF; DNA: TGCAGTGCTAGAGAATCAAGCGGGAGGGCCACCTACAATGAGCAGTTCTTC
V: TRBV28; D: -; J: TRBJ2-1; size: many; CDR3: CASRDRDMDSHEQFF; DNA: TGTGCCAGCAGGGACCGGGACATGGATTCGCATGAGCAGTTCTTC
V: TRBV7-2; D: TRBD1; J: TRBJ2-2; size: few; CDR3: CASSPQGVVPGELFF; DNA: TGTGCCAGCAGCCCCCAGGGGGTGGTCCCCGGGGAGCTGTTTTTT
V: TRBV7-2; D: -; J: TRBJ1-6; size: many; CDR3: CASRNYNSPLHF; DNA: TGTGCCAGCAGGAACTATAATTCACCCCTCCACTTT